This T cell receptor (beta chain) was observed in a study of post-analysis software for immune sequencing data. The CDR3 has 11 amino acids. V lost 6 bases, J lost 9 bases, and 9 bases lay in between. Findings and caveats of the study: Controls had lower frequencies than patients of 4 or 5 TRBV segments, which included TRBV5-6, TRBV5-1 and TRBV20-1. In multiple sclerosis, normalized Chao1 diversity was significantly below that of controls.

This clonotype was picked up many times. Its target is not known. Prepared TCR beta cDNA libraries contained unique molecular identifiers. Some 500,000 cDNA molecules were recovered from an input of roughly 0.95 to 11 million T cells. TCRdb independently ran MiXCR on the PCR reads; one entry per CDR3 protein. The sample comprises about 540,000 distinct CDR3 sequences, around a third of which are singletons, and roughly 6% rests with the top ten. The TCR was taken from a girl aged 2-17 years with multiple sclerosis. Input material: blood. The chain couples TRBV12-3 or TRBV12-4 to TRBJ2-1; a possible D gene is TRBD2 (5 bases). CDR3 loop: CASSQSGEQFF. CDR3 in DNA: TGTGCCAGCAGCCAAAGCGGTGAGCAGTTCTTC.